This TCR beta chain is from a study of T-cell memory formation after mild COVID-19. General study results and limits: Confirmation of SARS-CoV-2 specificity was lacking for second-wave clones peaking day 37. Balance between CD4 and CD8 was seen in clones contracting day 15 to 85, and a CD4+ lean was seen in later expanders. Researchers found some responding clones in pre-infection memory, a sign that cross-reactive memory joined.

CDR3 length: 14 residues. With V trimmed by 3 bases and J by 2 bases, 3 bases remained unmatched. Germline-derived CDR1 and CDR2 are SQVTM and ANQGSEA. As to this clonotype: Its target is unknown.

TCR alpha and TCR beta cDNA libraries carrying sample barcodes and UMIs came from 5'RACE with constant-segment primers. MiXCR, applied by TCRdb to the 5' RACE reads, yields one record per CDR3 protein. Of almost 550,000 distinct CDR3 sequences listed, roughly 20% were seen once; the top ten hold 12%. This chain joins TRBV29-1 and TRBJ2-2; the match to TRBD2 covers 7 bases. Material: PBMCs or a T cell subset sorted from them (not recorded which). The source of this sequence is an adult woman who had mild COVID-19 (a few samples of this study predate the infection). Cell type and time point are not known. The CDR3 region has the DNA TGCAGCGTTGAGGGAGGGGTCAACACCGGGGAGCTGTTTTTT. It is translated as CSVEGGVNTGELFF.